These 27 T cell receptor beta chains share one sample of origin, sequenced in a study of PD-L1 blockade in urothelial cancer. Time point specified: peripheral blood 6 weeks after treatment start. TCRdb's copy holds only in-frame clones and misses some; the assay was immunoSEQ multiplex PCR. The sample has 100,000 to 150,000 clones; 86% are singletons. The sequencing here drew on PBMCs, taken around atezolizumab (anti-PD-L1) treatment. These receptors all stem from a man aged 45-60 years with urothelial cancer.

V gene TRBV2 combines with J gene TRBJ2-5; no definite D call. V dropped 6 bases and J dropped 1 base, with 18 bases sitting between them. This CDR3 is built from 16 residues. Germline V lookup: CDR1 SNHLY, CDR2 FYNNEI. The CDR3 sequence: CASSATTLGTQETQYF. In DNA, the CDR3 is TGTGCCAGCAGCGCAACTACTCTAGGAACCCAAGAGACCCAGTACTTC.

The rearrangement links TRBV6-5 to TRBJ1-2, with D unresolved. The ends were cut back, 7 bases at V and 4 bases at J, with 19 bases in the middle. This CDR3 spans 15 amino acids. The germline CDR1 and CDR2 sequences are MNHEY and SVGAGI. This CDR3 is CASKEDAGGFYGYTF. CDR3 nucleotide sequence: TGTGCCAGCAAAGAGGACGCGGGCGGGTTCTATGGCTACACCTTC.

The rearrangement joins TRBV5-1 to TRBJ2-7, with a weak D call TRBD2 (5 bases). CDR1 is SGHRS and CDR2 is YFSETQ in the germline V gene. The CDR3 covers 13 residues. Between the trimmed V and J ends, which lost 2 bases and 7 bases, there was a span of 13 bases. The CDR3 reads CASSLRRTGEQYF. For the CDR3, the DNA is TGCGCCAGCAGCTTACGGAGGACGGGGGAGCAGTACTTC.

The chain recombines TRBV6-5 with TRBJ1-5; no clear D. Germline CDR1 and CDR2: MNHEY and SVGAGI. CDR3 length: 14 residues. The V end lost 5 bases, the J end lost 4 bases, and 12 bases lay between the germline ends. This CDR3 is CASSKLDKNQPQHF. CDR3 in DNA: TGTGCCAGCAGTAAATTAGACAAGAATCAGCCCCAGCATTTT.

Details on this clone: At the DNA level, this CDR3 is encoded by other sequences in the same sample as well. J is TRBJ1-2 and V is TRBV7-8; 8 bases align to TRBD1. Germline CDR1 is SGHVS and CDR2 is FQNEAQ. V shed 4 bases, J shed 13 bases, and the junction held 8 bases outside the gene matches. The CDR3 is 12 residues long. The chain's CDR3 is CASSSMDRVGTF. The CDR3 region has the DNA TGTGCCAGCAGCTCGATGGACAGGGTGGGCACCTTC.

The chain employs TRBV7-6 and TRBJ1-4; 7 bases are shared with TRBD1. The length of the CDR3 is 17 residues. The germline V gene has CDR1 SGHVS and CDR2 FNYEAQ. Losses at the gene ends were 5 bases for V and 8 bases for J; bases not matched to a gene: 17. The CDR3 nucleotides read TGTGCCAGCAGCCGAAACACTGCTACAGGGGCGGGGGAAAAACTGTTTTTT. It codes for CASSRNTATGAGEKLFF.

The chain employs TRBV19 and TRBJ1-5; unclear D gene. CDR3 length: 16 amino acids. Trimming stripped 1 base from V and 0 bases from J, with 10 bases between. Per the germline V gene, CDR1 is LNHDA and CDR2 is SQIVND (reference sequence). The CDR3 spells CASSIVGGYSNQPQHF. CDR3 sequence (DNA): TGTGCCAGTAGTATAGTCGGCGGCTATAGCAATCAGCCCCAGCATTTT.

The chain joins TRBV19 to TRBJ1-5; 9 bases line up with TRBD1. V shed 11 bases and J 11 bases; nucleotides not matched to a gene: 10. The germline V gene encodes CDR1 LNHDA and CDR2 SQIVND (reference sequence). The CDR3 is 12 residues long. Here the CDR3 reads CAGGAGQGAQHF. For the CDR3, the DNA is TGTGCCGGTGGAGCGGGACAGGGAGCCCAGCATTTT.

The chain carries TRBV11-2 and TRBJ2-7; TRBD1 matches at 7 bases. Germline CDR1 is SGHAT and CDR2 is FQNNGV. The CDR3 spans 15 residues. Losses at the gene ends were 0 bases for V and 3 bases for J; bases not matched to a gene: 5. The CDR3 region is CASSLDGTANYEQYF. Written as DNA, the CDR3 is TGTGCCAGCAGCTTAGACGGGACAGCGAACTACGAGCAGTACTTC.

This clone has a single count. The chain carries TRBV27 and TRBJ2-2; D gene unclear. The germline gives CDR1 MNHEY, CDR2 SMNVEV (reference sequence). The V end lost 4 bases, the J end lost 3 bases, and 6 bases lay between the germline ends. The CDR3 length is 13 residues. The CDR3 bases are TGTGCCAGCAGTTCTGGAGACACCGGGGAGCTGTTTTTT. It yields the protein CASSSGDTGELFF.

V and J are TRBV9 and TRBJ1-6; D gene ambiguous. Germline V lookup: CDR1 SGDLS, CDR2 YYNGEE. The length of the CDR3 is 14 residues. The ends were cut back, 0 bases at V and 5 bases at J, with 6 bases in the middle. The CDR3 protein is CASSVALDNSPLHF. In DNA, the CDR3 is TGTGCCAGCAGCGTAGCTCTCGATAATTCACCCCTCCACTTT.

The V call is TRBV11-3, the J call TRBJ2-1, with a possible D match to TRBD2 (7 bases). The CDR3 is made up of 15 amino acids. Germline V gene sequence: CDR1 SGHNT, CDR2 YENEEA. Trimming pared 4 bases from V and 7 bases from J, leaving 17 bases between. This chain's CDR3 is CASSSWGGAGNEQFF. The CDR3 DNA is TGTGCCAGCAGCTCCTGGGGGGGCGCGGGGAATGAGCAGTTCTTC. The full variable domain, with the rest looked up from reference TRBV11-3 and TRBJ2-1, is EAGVVQSPRYKIIEKKQPVAFWCNPISGHNTLYWYLQNLGQGPELLIRYENEEAVDDSQLPKDRFSAERLKGVDSTLKIQPAELGDSAVYLCASSSWGGAGNEQFFGPGTRLTVL.

V and J are TRBV2 and TRBJ1-2; possibly TRBD1 for D (6 bases). V gave up 6 bases and J gave up 10 bases, with 15 bases separating them. The CDR3 runs 12 residues. Germline V CDR1 and CDR2: SNHLY, FYNNEI. The CDR3 sequence is CASRLAGDDYTF. The CDR3 DNA sequence: TGTGCCAGCAGACTGGCAGGGGATGACTACACCTTC.

The rearrangement links TRBV10-3 to TRBJ2-5; TRBD2 is a possible D gene (5 bases). Per germline, CDR1 ENHRY and CDR2 SYGVKD. Deletions cut 7 bases from V and 5 bases from J, with 11 bases between. The CDR3 extends over 12 amino acids. The CDR3, as DNA: TGTGCCATCAAGGGAGTGGGGGAGACCCAGTACTTC. It codes for CAIKGVGETQYF.

The chain recombines TRBV6-5 with TRBJ1-1, with D maybe TRBD1 (5 bases). Germline values: CDR1 MNHEY, CDR2 SVGAGI. The CDR3 contains 13 residues. The germline V and J ends were trimmed by 8 bases and 4 bases, with 14 bases remaining between them. CDR3 nucleotides: TGTGCCAGCCGGGGGTGGCTAGGCACTGAAGCTTTCTTT. It specifies CASRGWLGTEAFF.

The rearrangement joins TRBV30 to TRBJ2-7; D unresolved. CDR3 length: 11 residues. The germline V gene encodes CDR1 GTSNPN and CDR2 SVGIG (reference sequence). Trimming removed 2 bases at V and 3 bases at J, with 5 bases between. The CDR3: CAWSPNYEQYF. The CDR3 DNA reads TGTGCCTGGAGTCCTAACTACGAGCAGTACTTC.

This clone was counted once. The chain couples TRBV6-5 to TRBJ2-3; 8 bases map to TRBD1. CDR1 MNHEY and CDR2 SVGAGI come from the germline V gene. CDR3 size: 12 residues. The ends lost 6 bases at V and 5 bases at J; junction bases unmatched: 1. The CDR3 bases are TGTGCCAGCAGGGACAGGGTAGATACGCAGTATTTT. This codes for CASRDRVDTQYF.

The rearrangement links TRBV28 to TRBJ1-2; 7 bases align to TRBD1. The trim removed 7 bases at V and 5 bases at J, leaving 10 bases unmatched. The length of the CDR3 is 14 residues. Per germline, CDR1 MDHEN and CDR2 SYDVKM. CDR3 loop: CASTPGQARYGYTF. CDR3 nucleotides: TGTGCCAGCACTCCCGGACAGGCGCGGTATGGCTACACCTTC.

This chain links TRBV29-1 with TRBJ1-2; 8 bases are a match to TRBD1. V was clipped by 5 bases and J by 7 bases; unmatched bases: 9. Per germline, CDR1 SQVTM and CDR2 ANQGSEA. The CDR3 covers 13 residues. CDR3 DNA: TGCAGCGTTTCCCAGGGGGCTTTAAGTGGCTACACCTTC. Translation gives CSVSQGALSGYTF.

The chain links TRBV30 to TRBJ2-7, with 8 bases that match TRBD2. V shed 5 bases and J 2 bases; nucleotides not matched to a gene: 5. This CDR3 region has 13 residues. The germline gives CDR1 GTSNPN, CDR2 SVGIG (reference sequence). The CDR3 loop reads CAWGTRAAYEQYF. CDR3 DNA sequence: TGTGCCTGGGGGACTAGGGCGGCCTACGAGCAGTACTTC.

CDR3 coding DNA: TGTGCCAGCAGCTCTAGCGGGAACTCCTACAATGAGCAGTTCTTC. Amino acid sequence: CASSSSGNSYNEQFF. The gene calls are TRBV7-3 and TRBJ2-1; 9 bases line up with TRBD2. J gave up 0 bases and V 4 bases, and 1 base lay outside the gene matches. CDR1 SGHTA and CDR2 FQGTGA come from the germline V gene. CDR3 length equals 15 residues.

The CDR3 DNA is TGTGCCAGCAGCCAAGAGCCCGGGGCTAGCGCGGGCTTTGCGTGGAATGAGCAGTTCTTC. It translates to CASSQEPGASAGFAWNEQFF. J is TRBJ2-1 and V is TRBV4-2; D is perhaps TRBD2 (6 bases). The CDR3 spans 20 residues. V was pared by 0 bases and J by 7 bases, with 28 bases between. Per the germline V gene, CDR1 is LGHNA and CDR2 is YNFKEQ.

This chain links TRBV18 with TRBJ1-2; 10 nucleotides agree with TRBD1. The V gene end was trimmed by 2 bases and the J gene end by 4 bases; junction bases not matched to a gene: 1. In germline, CDR1 is KGHSH, CDR2 LQKENI. This CDR3 contains 14 residues. CDR3 amino acids: CASSPDRGLYGYTF. The CDR3, as DNA: TGTGCCAGCTCACCAGACAGGGGGCTCTATGGCTACACCTTC.

The rearrangement joins TRBV7-8 to TRBJ2-5; 11 bases agree with TRBD2. Germline CDR1 and CDR2: SGHVS and FQNEAQ. The CDR3 length is 16 residues. Trimming at V came to 6 bases and at J to 5 bases, leaving 11 bases not matched to a gene. Here the CDR3 reads CASRPGLAGQGETQYF. The CDR3 nucleotides read TGTGCCAGCAGACCCGGACTAGCGGGTCAAGGGGAGACCCAGTACTTC.

The V and J genes are TRBV7-9 and TRBJ2-5; 9 bases match TRBD2. Germline V gene sequence: CDR1 SEHNR, CDR2 FQNEAQ (reference sequence). The CDR3 loop spans 15 amino acids. The ends lost 5 bases at V and 6 bases at J; junction bases unmatched: 10. As DNA, the CDR3 is TGTGCCAGCAGCGGGGTAGCGGGAGCCGCGCAGACCCAGTACTTC. It encodes CASSGVAGAAQTQYF. Full variable domain (missing parts from reference TRBV7-9 and TRBJ2-5): DTGVSQNPRHKITKRGQNVTFRCDPISEHNRLYWYRQTLGQGPEFLTYFQNEAQLEKSRLLSDRFSAERPKGSFSTLEIQRTEQGDSAMYLCASSGVAGAAQTQYFGPGTRLLVL.

The genes are TRBV4-1 and TRBJ2-3; the match to TRBD1 covers 8 bases. CDR1 is MGHRA and CDR2 is YSYEKL in the germline V gene. This CDR3 spans 18 amino acids. The J segment lost 0 bases and the V segment lost 0 bases, leaving 8 bases of the junction unmatched. The CDR3 sequence is CASSQDFQGALSTDTQYF. CDR3 coding DNA: TGCGCCAGCAGCCAAGATTTTCAGGGGGCGCTTAGCACAGATACGCAGTATTTT.

This clone has just a few counts. The chain has TRBV9 and TRBJ2-5; 7 bases match TRBD1. Per germline, CDR1 SGDLS and CDR2 YYNGEE. This CDR3 has 14 amino acids. J was trimmed by 2 bases and V by 4 bases; bases with no gene match: 5. The CDR3 is CASSPGQRQETQYF. The DNA of the CDR3 is TGTGCCAGCAGCCCGGGACAGAGACAAGAGACCCAGTACTTC.